This TCR beta chain is from a study of T-cell memory formation after mild COVID-19. Study context: TCR clusters were mostly confined to one donor each.

The study's findings and limits: Memory from before infection featured some responding clones, which suggests cross-reactive memory joined.

In this sample, this clonotype turned up a few times. Its cognate antigen is unknown. TCRalpha and TCRbeta libraries used 5'RACE with constant-segment primers and UMIs. TCRdb itself ran the 5' RACE reads through MiXCR, one entry per CDR3 protein. The sample has 100,000 to 150,000 distinct CDR3 sequences, roughly 6% seen once. Germline loops: CDR1 LGHNA, CDR2 YNFKEQ. The CDR3 length is 17 residues. V gave up 0 bases and J gave up 1 base, with 12 bases separating them. Sequenced sample: PBMCs or a T cell subset sorted from them (not recorded which). This TCR derives from an adult woman who had mild COVID-19 (a few samples of this study predate the infection). Cell type and time point are not known. The rearrangement links TRBV4-2 to TRBJ1-4; a possible D gene is TRBD1 (6 bases). This chain's CDR3 is CASSQDLRGGTNEKLFF. DNA for the CDR3: TGTGCCAGCAGCCAAGATCTAAGGGGGGGAACTAATGAAAAACTGTTTTTT.